Sequencing of this TCR beta chain was carried out in a study of CD8 T cells in Susac syndrome. Study summary: Patients with Susac syndrome, at blood draw, were therapy-naive, on corticosteroids, or on intravenous immunoglobulin alone.

After extraction with the RNeasy kit, roughly 0.5 to 1 ug of the RNA was reverse transcribed using random hexamers. An immunoSEQ multiplex PCR amplified TCR beta CDR3 over 54 Vbeta and 13 Jbeta. A single record per CDR3 protein comes from TCRdb applying MiXCR to the immunoSEQ multiplex PCR reads. The table includes hundreds of thousands of distinct CDR3 sequences, approximately 95% detected once. Patients with Susac syndrome fulfilled recently defined diagnostic criteria for definite or probable disease. The sequencing sample was made of CD4+ T cells from PBMCs. The TCR originated in a human donor with Susac syndrome.

The CDR3 reads CSVEPSGGETQYF. The CDR3 DNA is TGCAGCGTTGAACCCTCAGGGGGGGAGACCCAGTACTTC. This sequence joins TRBV29-1 and TRBJ2-5; tentatively, D is TRBD1 (7 bases). CDR1 and CDR2 (germline): SQVTM, ANQGSEA. V was shortened by 2 bases and J by 5 bases, with 12 bases between the two germline ends. This CDR3 is 13 amino acids long.